Below are 15 T cell receptor beta chains sequenced from a single sample in a study of T cell responses to AZD1222 COVID-19 vaccine. The assay was immunoSEQ multiplex PCR, and TCRdb's table has in-frame clones only and misses some. The sample has 150,000 to 200,000 clones; roughly nine tenths are singletons. The specimen was peripheral blood, collected on day 0 of AZD1222 vaccination. The source of these receptors is an adult in good health.

The CDR3 nucleotides read TGTGCCAGCAGAACTTCGGGTCAAGAGACCCAGTACTTC. Amino acids: CASRTSGQETQYF. The rearrangement uses TRBV6-6 and TRBJ2-5; D is unresolved. The germline V gene has CDR1 MNHNY and CDR2 SVGAGI (reference sequence). There are 13 residues in the CDR3. Trimming removed 6 bases at V and 2 bases at J, with 10 bases between.

The chain carries TRBV11-2 and TRBJ1-3; tentative D call: TRBD1 (6 bases). The V end lost 0 bases, the J end lost 2 bases, and 14 bases lay between the germline ends. The germline CDR1 and CDR2 sequences are SGHAT and FQNNGV. This CDR3 spans 17 amino acids. The CDR3 is CASSLDLQGFAGNTIYF. Here the CDR3 DNA reads TGTGCCAGCAGCTTAGATCTTCAGGGGTTTGCTGGAAACACCATATATTTT.

The rearrangement uses TRBV6-1 and TRBJ1-2; 7 nucleotides agree with TRBD1. With V trimmed by 2 bases and J by 6 bases, 12 bases remained unmatched. Per the germline V gene, CDR1 is MNHNS and CDR2 is SASEGT. The CDR3 is made up of 16 amino acids. CDR3 loop: CASSESAGGVVNGYTF. The CDR3 bases are TGTGCCAGCAGTGAATCGGCAGGGGGAGTCGTAAATGGCTACACCTTC.

The genes are TRBV18 and TRBJ1-3; TRBD1 matches at 12 bases. The germline CDR1 and CDR2 sequences are KGHSH and LQKENI. Trimming took 5 bases from V and 7 from J; bases not matched to a gene: 6. The CDR3 extends over 15 amino acids. The CDR3 DNA reads as TGTGCCAGCTCAATACCGGGACAGGGGGCCAACACCATATATTTT. Amino acid sequence: CASSIPGQGANTIYF. Filled out from reference TRBV18 and TRBJ1-3, the complete variable domain reads NAGVMQNPRHLVRRRGQEARLRCSPMKGHSHVYWYRQLPEEGLKFMVYLQKENIIDESGMPKERFSAEFPKEGPSILRIQQVVRGDSAAYFCASSIPGQGANTIYFGEGSWLTVV.

This clone was seen once. The V call is TRBV9, the J call TRBJ2-1; D may be TRBD1 (5 bases). The V end was cut by 0 bases, the J end by 3 bases, with 10 bases between. CDR3 length equals 15 residues. Germline V gene lookup returns CDR1 SGDLS and CDR2 YYNGEE. CDR3 sequence (DNA): TGTGCCAGCAGCGTAGATATCCAGGGCTACAATGAGCAGTTCTTC. Translation: CASSVDIQGYNEQFF.

CDR3: CASSLSGFDGYTF. Written as DNA, the CDR3 is TGTGCCAGCAGCTTATCAGGGTTCGATGGCTACACCTTC. This chain uses TRBV7-9 with TRBJ1-2, with D possibly TRBD1 on 5 matching bases. The germline V gene has CDR1 SEHNR and CDR2 FQNEAQ (reference sequence). V lost 2 bases, J lost 6 bases, and 10 bases lay in between. The length of the CDR3 is 13 residues.

The V call is TRBV30, the J call TRBJ1-2, with TRBD1 identical over 7 bases. The CDR3 totals 12 residues. The V segment lost 3 bases and the J segment 5 bases; nucleotides outside the gene matches: 3. Germline V lookup: CDR1 GTSNPN, CDR2 SVGIG (reference sequence). Here the CDR3 reads CAWRDRAYGYTF. The DNA of the CDR3 is TGTGCCTGGAGAGACAGGGCTTATGGCTACACCTTC.

CDR3 DNA: TGCGCCAGCAGCCTGACCGGTAAGGCTGACTATGGCTACACCTTC. It translates to CASSLTGKADYGYTF. The rearrangement links TRBV5-1 to TRBJ1-2; no firm D call. Looked up from germline, CDR1 is SGHRS and CDR2 is YFSETQ. The ends were cut back, 4 bases at V and 3 bases at J, with 16 bases in the middle. The CDR3 runs to 15 residues. Full variable domain (missing parts from reference TRBV5-1 and TRBJ1-2): KAGVTQTPRYLIKTRGQQVTLSCSPISGHRSVSWYQQTPGQGLQFLFEYFSETQRNKGNFPGRFSGRQFSNSRSEMNVSTLELGDSALYLCASSLTGKADYGYTFGSGTRLTVV.

V and J are TRBV28 and TRBJ2-7; D unclear. Germline V gene lookup returns CDR1 MDHEN and CDR2 SYDVKM. The CDR3 extends over 12 amino acids. Between the trimmed V and J ends, which lost 7 bases and 4 bases, there was a span of 11 bases. The CDR3 DNA reads TGTGCCAGCAATTCCCTCCGGTACGAGCAGTACTTC. Translating gives CASNSLRYEQYF.

This chain connects TRBV11-2 to TRBJ2-3, with D possibly matching TRBD1 (5 bases). Per germline, CDR1 SGHAT and CDR2 FQNNGV. With 5 bases removed from V and 3 bases from J, the gap between germline ends came to 12 bases. This CDR3 has 14 residues. CDR3 nucleotides: TGTGCCAGCAGCCGCAGGGCTGGGACAGATACGCAGTATTTT. It specifies CASSRRAGTDTQYF.

Only a few counts were recorded for this clone. The chain uses TRBV5-1 and TRBJ2-7; 8 bases align to TRBD2. Per germline, CDR1 SGHRS and CDR2 YFSETQ. The CDR3 totals 14 residues. J was trimmed by 3 bases and V by 0 bases; bases with no gene match: 2. The CDR3 DNA reads as TGCGCCAGCAGCTTGGCGGGACTAGACTACGAGCAGTACTTC. Amino acid sequence: CASSLAGLDYEQYF.

Comments on this clone: At the DNA level, this CDR3 is encoded by other sequences in the same sample as well. The V and J genes are TRBV5-8 and TRBJ1-1; D gene ambiguous. The CDR3 consists of 15 residues. CDR1 SGHTS and CDR2 YDEGEE come from the germline V gene. The germline V and J ends were trimmed by 1 base and 0 bases, with 10 bases remaining between them. CDR3 amino acids: CASSLYAGMNTEAFF. DNA of the CDR3: TGTGCCAGCAGCTTGTACGCGGGAATGAACACTGAAGCTTTCTTT.

With respect to this clone: Other DNA variants within this sample encode the same CDR3. The gene calls are TRBV19 and TRBJ1-3, with unresolved D. V shed 3 bases and J shed 0 bases, with 6 bases lying between them. From germline, CDR1 is LNHDA and CDR2 SQIVND (reference sequence). The CDR3 is 14 amino acids. The CDR3 sequence is CASSIGVSGNTIYF. In DNA, the CDR3 is TGTGCCAGTAGTATTGGAGTCTCTGGAAACACCATATATTTT. Drawing the rest from reference TRBV19 and TRBJ1-3, the complete variable domain is DGGITQSPKYLFRKEGQNVTLSCEQNLNHDAMYWYRQDPGQGLRLIYYSQIVNDFQKGDIAEGYSVSREKKESFPLTVTSAQKNPTAFYLCASSIGVSGNTIYFGEGSWLTVV.

The V gene is TRBV14, the J gene TRBJ2-7, with 11 bases aligning to TRBD2. Germline V gene data show CDR1 as SGHDN and CDR2 as FVKESK. After removal of 4 bases from V and 5 bases from J, the junction contained 10 bases not matched to a gene. CDR3 length: 16 amino acids. The CDR3 DNA follows: TGTGCCAGCAGCCGCTCCGGGACTAGCGGTTTCCACGAGCAGTACTTC. Residues: CASSRSGTSGFHEQYF.

This clone was seen a handful of times. CDR3 residues: CASSFPNSPLHF. The CDR3 DNA reads TGTGCCAGCAGCTTCCCAAATTCACCCCTCCACTTT. The rearrangement uses TRBV11-2 and TRBJ1-6; D call uncertain. CDR1 SGHAT and CDR2 FQNNGV come from the germline V gene. This CDR3 region has 12 residues. V lost 3 bases and J 7 bases, leaving 4 bases between the germline ends.